Below, one TCR beta chain is given with its context. The antigen is unknown. These data are taken from a study of graft-versus-host responses after intestinal transplantation. Study information: Each patient got anti-thymocyte globulin induction, then tacrolimus and steroids for three to four years.

Clones were sequenced by immunoSEQ multiplex PCR, and TCRdb holds only the in-frame ones, with some missing. The repertoire holds under 130,000 clones, over 85% seen once, with around 1% in the top ten. V lost 5 bases, J lost 7 bases, and 9 bases stayed unmatched. Germline V CDR1 and CDR2: MNHEY, SMNVEV (reference sequence). This CDR3 region has 14 residues. The receptor's source is a human donor who received an intestinal transplant. The chain combines TRBV27 with TRBJ1-2; TRBD1 agrees at 8 bases. The sequenced sample was unstimulated CD8+ T cells sorted from spleen or lymph node cells, obtained before intestinal transplant. CDR3 nucleotide sequence: TGTGCCAGCAGTGTTGGACAGGGAGACTTTGGCTACACCTTC. The encoded protein is CASSVGQGDFGYTF.